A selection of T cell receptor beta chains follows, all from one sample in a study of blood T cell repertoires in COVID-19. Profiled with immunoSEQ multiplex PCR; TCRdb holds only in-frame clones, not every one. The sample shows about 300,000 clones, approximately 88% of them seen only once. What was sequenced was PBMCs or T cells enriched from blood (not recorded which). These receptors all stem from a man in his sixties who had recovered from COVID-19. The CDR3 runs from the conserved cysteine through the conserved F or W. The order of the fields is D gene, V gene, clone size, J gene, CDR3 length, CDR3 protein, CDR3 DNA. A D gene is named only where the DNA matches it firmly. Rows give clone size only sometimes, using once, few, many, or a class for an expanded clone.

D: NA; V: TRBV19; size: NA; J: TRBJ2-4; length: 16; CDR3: CASSIGPGGAGNIQYF; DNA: TGTGCCAGTAGTATAGGACCGGGTGGGGCAGGAAACATTCAGTACTTC
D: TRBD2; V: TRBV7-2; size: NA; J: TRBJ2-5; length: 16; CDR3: CASSPSELAGVETQYF; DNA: TGTGCCAGCAGCCCCTCAGAACTAGCGGGAGTAGAGACCCAGTACTTC
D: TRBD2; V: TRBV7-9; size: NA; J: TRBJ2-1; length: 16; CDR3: CASSPTAGGPYNEQFF; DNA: TGTGCCAGCAGCCCGACTGCGGGAGGGCCCTACAATGAGCAGTTCTTC
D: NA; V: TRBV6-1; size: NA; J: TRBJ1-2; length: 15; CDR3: CASSDHRVPPGGYTF; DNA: TGTGCCAGCAGTGACCACAGGGTCCCTCCGGGAGGCTACACCTTC
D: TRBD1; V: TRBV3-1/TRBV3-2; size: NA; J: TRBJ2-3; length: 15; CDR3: CASSYDRGPTNTQYF; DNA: TGTGCCAGCAGCTATGACAGGGGCCCCACGAATACGCAGTATTTT
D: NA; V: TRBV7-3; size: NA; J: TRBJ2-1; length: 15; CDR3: CASSLTPGAYNEQFF; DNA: TGTGCCAGCAGCTTAACCCCAGGGGCCTACAATGAGCAGTTCTTC
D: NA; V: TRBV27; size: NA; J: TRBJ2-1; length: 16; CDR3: CASSTLLARAYNEQFF; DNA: TGTGCCAGCAGTACCCTCCTAGCCCGGGCCTACAATGAGCAGTTCTTC
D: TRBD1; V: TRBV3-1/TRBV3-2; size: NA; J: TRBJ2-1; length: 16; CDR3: CASSQEGDRVYNEQFF; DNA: TGTGCCAGCAGCCAAGAGGGGGACAGGGTATACAATGAGCAGTTCTTC
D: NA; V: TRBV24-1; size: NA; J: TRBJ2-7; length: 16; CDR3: CATSDSGGPFGGEQYF; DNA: TGTGCCACCAGTGATTCGGGGGGCCCCTTCGGGGGGGAGCAGTACTTC
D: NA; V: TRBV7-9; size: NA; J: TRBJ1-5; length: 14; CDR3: CASSPGDSNQPQHF; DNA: TGTGCCAGCAGCCCCGGGGATAGCAATCAGCCCCAGCATTTT
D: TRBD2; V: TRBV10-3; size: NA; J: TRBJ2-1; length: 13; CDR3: CAISLSGNNEQFF; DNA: TGTGCCATCAGTCTTAGCGGGAACAATGAGCAGTTCTTC
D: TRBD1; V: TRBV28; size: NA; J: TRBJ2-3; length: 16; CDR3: CASSLSGTGSTDTQYF; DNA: TGTGCCAGCAGTTTATCCGGGACAGGGAGCACAGATACGCAGTATTTT
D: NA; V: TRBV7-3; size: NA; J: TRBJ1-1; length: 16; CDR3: CASSTQGRTDRTEAFF; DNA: TGTGCCAGCAGCACCCAAGGACGGACAGATCGGACTGAAGCTTTCTTT
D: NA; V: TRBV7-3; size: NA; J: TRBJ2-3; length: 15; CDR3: CASSTGAGAADTQYF; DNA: TGTGCCAGCAGCACTGGTGCGGGGGCGGCGGATACGCAGTATTTT
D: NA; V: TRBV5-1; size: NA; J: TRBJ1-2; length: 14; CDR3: CASSLDVAYTGYTF; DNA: TGCGCCAGCAGCTTGGATGTAGCATATACTGGCTACACCTTC
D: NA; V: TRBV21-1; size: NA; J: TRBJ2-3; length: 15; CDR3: CASSHRTVSTDTQYF; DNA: TGTGCCAGCAGCCACCGGACAGTTAGCACAGATACGCAGTATTTT
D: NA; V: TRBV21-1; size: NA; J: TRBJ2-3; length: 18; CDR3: CASSKGPMEGIETDTQYF; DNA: TGTGCCAGCAGCAAAGGTCCGATGGAGGGGATTGAAACAGATACGCAGTATTTT
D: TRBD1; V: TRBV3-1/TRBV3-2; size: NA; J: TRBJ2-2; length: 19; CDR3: CASSPTRPGTGWGTGELFF; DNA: TGTGCCAGCAGCCCAACGCGTCCCGGGACAGGGTGGGGGACCGGGGAGCTGTTTTTT
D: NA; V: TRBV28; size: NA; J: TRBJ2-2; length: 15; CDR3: CASSLSDRNTGELFF; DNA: TGTGCCAGCAGTTTATCGGACAGAAACACCGGGGAGCTGTTTTTT
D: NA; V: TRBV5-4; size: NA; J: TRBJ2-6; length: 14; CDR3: CASSYSSGANVLTF; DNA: TGTGCCAGCAGCTATAGCTCTGGGGCCAACGTCCTGACTTTC
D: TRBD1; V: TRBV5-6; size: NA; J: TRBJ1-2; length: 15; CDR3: CASSIQGAPNYGYTF; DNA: TGTGCCAGCAGCATCCAGGGGGCGCCTAACTATGGCTACACCTTC
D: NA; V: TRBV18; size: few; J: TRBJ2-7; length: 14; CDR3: CASKAGLSSYEQYF; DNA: TGTGCCAGCAAAGCGGGCCTCAGCTCCTACGAGCAGTACTTC
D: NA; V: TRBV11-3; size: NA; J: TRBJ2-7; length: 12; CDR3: CASSLSGNEQYF; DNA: TGTGCCAGCAGCTTATCGGGGAACGAGCAGTACTTC
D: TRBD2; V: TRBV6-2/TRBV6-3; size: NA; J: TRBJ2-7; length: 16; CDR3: CASSYSNAGGPYEQYF; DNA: TGTGCCAGCAGTTACTCGAATGCGGGAGGTCCCTACGAGCAGTACTTC
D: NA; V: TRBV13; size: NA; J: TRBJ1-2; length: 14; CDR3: CASSLSGQSYGYTF; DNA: TGTGCCAGCAGCTTATCAGGCCAGTCCTATGGCTACACCTTC
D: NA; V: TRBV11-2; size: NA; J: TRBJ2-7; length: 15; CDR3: CASSSVVLASYEQYF; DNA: TGTGCCAGCTCTTCTGTAGTACTAGCCTCCTACGAGCAGTACTTC
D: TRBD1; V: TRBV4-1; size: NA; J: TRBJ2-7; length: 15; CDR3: CASSLGTGAPYEQYF; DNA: TGCGCCAGCAGCCTCGGGACAGGGGCCCCCTACGAGCAGTACTTC
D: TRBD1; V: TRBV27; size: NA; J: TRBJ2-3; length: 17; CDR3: CASSLLKGQGATDTQYF; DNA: TGTGCCAGCAGTTTGTTGAAAGGACAGGGGGCGACAGATACGCAGTATTTT
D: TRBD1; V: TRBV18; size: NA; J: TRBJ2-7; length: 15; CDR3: CASSPPGTGGYEQYF; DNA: TGTGCCAGCTCACCGCCCGGGACAGGGGGCTACGAGCAGTACTTC
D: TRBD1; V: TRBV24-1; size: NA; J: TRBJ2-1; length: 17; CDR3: CATSDRPGTGAYNEQFF; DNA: TGTGCCACCAGTGACCGCCCCGGGACAGGGGCCTACAATGAGCAGTTCTTC
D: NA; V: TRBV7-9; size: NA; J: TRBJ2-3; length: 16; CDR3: CASSLEGGVTTDTQYF; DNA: TGTGCCAGCAGCTTAGAAGGCGGAGTCACCACAGATACGCAGTATTTT
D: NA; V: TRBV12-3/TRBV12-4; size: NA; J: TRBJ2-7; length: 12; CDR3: CASSFGQGEQYF; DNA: TGTGCCAGCAGTTTCGGGCAGGGGGAGCAGTACTTC
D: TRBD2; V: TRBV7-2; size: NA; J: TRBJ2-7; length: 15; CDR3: CASSPRLAGAYEQYF; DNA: TGTGCCAGCAGCCCAAGACTAGCGGGAGCCTACGAGCAGTACTTC
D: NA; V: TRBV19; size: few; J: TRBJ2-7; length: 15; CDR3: CASSSRGSGVYEQYF; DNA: TGTGCCAGTAGTTCCCGGGGTAGCGGAGTCTACGAGCAGTACTTC
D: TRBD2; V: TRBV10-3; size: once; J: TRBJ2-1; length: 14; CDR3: CAISTSGRYNEQFF; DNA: TGTGCCATCAGTACTAGCGGGCGCTACAATGAGCAGTTCTTC
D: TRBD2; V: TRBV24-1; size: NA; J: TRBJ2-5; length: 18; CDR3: CATSAGASLAGVGETQYF; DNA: TGTGCCACCAGTGCGGGGGCTAGCCTAGCGGGAGTAGGTGAGACCCAGTACTTC
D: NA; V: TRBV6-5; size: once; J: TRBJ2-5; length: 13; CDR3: CASKMNSQETQYF; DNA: TGTGCCAGCAAGATGAACAGCCAAGAGACCCAGTACTTC
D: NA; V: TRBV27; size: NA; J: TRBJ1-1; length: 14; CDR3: CASSPFTENTEAFF; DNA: TGTGCCAGCAGTCCATTCACAGAGAACACTGAAGCTTTCTTT
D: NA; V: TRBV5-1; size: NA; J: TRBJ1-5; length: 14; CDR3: CASSLAGGGQPQHF; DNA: TGCGCCAGCAGCTTGGCTGGGGGCGGACAGCCCCAGCATTTT